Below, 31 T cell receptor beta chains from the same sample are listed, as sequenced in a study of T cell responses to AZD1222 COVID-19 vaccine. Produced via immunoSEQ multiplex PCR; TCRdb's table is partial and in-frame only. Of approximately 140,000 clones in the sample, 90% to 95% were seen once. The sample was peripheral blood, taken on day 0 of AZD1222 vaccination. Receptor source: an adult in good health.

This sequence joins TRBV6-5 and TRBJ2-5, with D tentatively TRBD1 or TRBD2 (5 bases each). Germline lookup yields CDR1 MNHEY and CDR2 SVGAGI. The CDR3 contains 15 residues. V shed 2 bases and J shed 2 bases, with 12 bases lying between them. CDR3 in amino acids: CASSYGSGRQETQYF. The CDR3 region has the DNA TGTGCCAGCAGTTACGGGTCAGGGAGACAAGAGACCCAGTACTTC.

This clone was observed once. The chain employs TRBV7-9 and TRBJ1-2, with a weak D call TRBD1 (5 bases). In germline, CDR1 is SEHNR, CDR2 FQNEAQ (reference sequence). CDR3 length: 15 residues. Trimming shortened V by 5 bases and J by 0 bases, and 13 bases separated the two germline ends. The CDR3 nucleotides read TGTGCCAGCAGCGTAGGGACCGCCTCTAACTATGGCTACACCTTC. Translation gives CASSVGTASNYGYTF. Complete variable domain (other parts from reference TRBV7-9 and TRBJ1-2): DTGVSQNPRHKITKRGQNVTFRCDPISEHNRLYWYRQTLGQGPEFLTYFQNEAQLEKSRLLSDRFSAERPKGSFSTLEIQRTEQGDSAMYLCASSVGTASNYGYTFGSGTRLTVV.

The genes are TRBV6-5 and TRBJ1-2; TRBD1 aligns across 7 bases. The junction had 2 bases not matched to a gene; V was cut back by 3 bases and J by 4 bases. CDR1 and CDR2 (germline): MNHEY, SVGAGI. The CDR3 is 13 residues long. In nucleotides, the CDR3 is TGTGCCAGCAGTTATCCAGGGGGCTATGGCTACACCTTC. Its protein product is CASSYPGGYGYTF.

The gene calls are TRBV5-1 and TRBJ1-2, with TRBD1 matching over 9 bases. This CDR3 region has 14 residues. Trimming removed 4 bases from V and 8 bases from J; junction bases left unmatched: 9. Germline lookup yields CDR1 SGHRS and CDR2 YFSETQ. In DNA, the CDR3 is TGCGCCAGCAGCCCTCGGGACAGGGAAGGCGGCTACACCTTC. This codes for CASSPRDREGGYTF.

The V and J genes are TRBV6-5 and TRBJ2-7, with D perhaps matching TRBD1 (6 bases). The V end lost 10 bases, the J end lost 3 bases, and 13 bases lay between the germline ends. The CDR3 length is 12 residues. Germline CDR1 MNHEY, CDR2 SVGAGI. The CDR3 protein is CATRTDSYEQYV. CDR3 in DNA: TGTGCCACCAGGACAGACAGCTACGAGCAGTACGTC.

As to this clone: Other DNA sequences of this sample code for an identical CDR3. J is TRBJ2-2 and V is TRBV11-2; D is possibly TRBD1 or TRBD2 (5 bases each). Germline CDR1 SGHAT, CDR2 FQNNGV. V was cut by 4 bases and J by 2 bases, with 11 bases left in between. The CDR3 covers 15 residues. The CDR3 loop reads CASSSGTANTGELFF. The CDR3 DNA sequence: TGTGCCAGCAGCTCCGGGACGGCAAACACCGGGGAGCTGTTTTTT.

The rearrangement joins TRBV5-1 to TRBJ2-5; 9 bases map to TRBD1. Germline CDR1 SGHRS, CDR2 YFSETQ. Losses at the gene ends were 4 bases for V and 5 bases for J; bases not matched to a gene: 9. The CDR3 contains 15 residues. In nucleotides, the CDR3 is TGCGCCAGCAGCCCTCCTACAGGGGGCGCGGAGACCCAGTACTTC. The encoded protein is CASSPPTGGAETQYF.

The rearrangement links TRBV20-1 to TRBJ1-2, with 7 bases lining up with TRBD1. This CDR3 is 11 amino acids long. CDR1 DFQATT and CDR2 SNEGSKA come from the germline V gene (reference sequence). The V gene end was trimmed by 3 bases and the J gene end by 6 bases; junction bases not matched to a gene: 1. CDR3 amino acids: CSARGQHGYTF. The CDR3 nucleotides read TGCAGTGCTAGGGGACAGCATGGCTACACCTTC.

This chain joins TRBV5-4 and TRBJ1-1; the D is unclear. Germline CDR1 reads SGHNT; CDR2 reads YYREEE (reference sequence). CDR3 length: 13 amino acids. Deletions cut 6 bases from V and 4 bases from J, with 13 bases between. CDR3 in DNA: TGTGCCAGCACCTCTCATCCGTCCACTGAAGCTTTCTTT. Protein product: CASTSHPSTEAFF.

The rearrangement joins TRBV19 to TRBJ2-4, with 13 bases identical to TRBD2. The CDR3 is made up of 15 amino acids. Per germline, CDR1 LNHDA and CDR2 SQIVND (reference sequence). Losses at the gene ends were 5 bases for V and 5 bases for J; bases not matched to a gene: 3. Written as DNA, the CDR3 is TGTGCCAGTAGTGTAGGACTAGCGGGAGAAAACATTCAGTACTTC. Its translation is CASSVGLAGENIQYF. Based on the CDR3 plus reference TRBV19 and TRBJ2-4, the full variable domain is DGGITQSPKYLFRKEGQNVTLSCEQNLNHDAMYWYRQDPGQGLRLIYYSQIVNDFQKGDIAEGYSVSREKKESFPLTVTSAQKNPTAFYLCASSVGLAGENIQYFGAGTRLSVL.

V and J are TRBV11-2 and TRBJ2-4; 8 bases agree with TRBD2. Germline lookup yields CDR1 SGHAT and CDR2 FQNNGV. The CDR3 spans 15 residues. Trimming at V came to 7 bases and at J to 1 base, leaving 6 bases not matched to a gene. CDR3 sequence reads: CASNLAGGAKNIQYF. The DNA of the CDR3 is TGTGCCAGCAACCTAGCGGGTGGGGCCAAAAACATTCAGTACTTC.

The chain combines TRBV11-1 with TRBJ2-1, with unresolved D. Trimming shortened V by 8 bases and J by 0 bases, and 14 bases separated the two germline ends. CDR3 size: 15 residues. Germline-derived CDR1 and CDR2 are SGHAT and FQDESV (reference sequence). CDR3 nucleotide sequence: TGTGCCAGCGCCGTAGGAGCCAGCTCCTACAATGAGCAGTTCTTC. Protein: CASAVGASSYNEQFF.

In DNA form, the CDR3 reads TGTGCCAGCAGTGAACTAGGGACCGCATCTAACTATGGCTACACCTTC. It yields the protein CASSELGTASNYGYTF. The rearrangement joins TRBV2 to TRBJ1-2, with TRBD1 as a possible D gene (5 bases). Germline CDR1 is SNHLY and CDR2 is FYNNEI. The V end was cut by 2 bases, the J end by 0 bases, with 13 bases between. This CDR3 is built from 16 residues.

The CDR3 here is CASSLSQWGYTF. The CDR3 nucleotides are TGTGCCAGCAGCTTGAGTCAGTGGGGCTACACCTTC. V is TRBV5-6 and J is TRBJ1-2; no firm D call. CDR3 length: 12 residues. The germline V gene encodes CDR1 SGHDT and CDR2 YYEEEE. Trimming removed 1 base from V and 8 bases from J, with 9 bases in between.

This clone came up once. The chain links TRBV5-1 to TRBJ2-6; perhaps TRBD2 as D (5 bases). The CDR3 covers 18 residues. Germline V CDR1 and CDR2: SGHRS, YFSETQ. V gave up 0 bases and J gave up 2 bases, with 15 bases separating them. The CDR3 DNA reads TGCGCCAGCAGCTTGGCCGGGGTCAGCGCTCCTGGGGCCAACGTCCTGACTTTC. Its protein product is CASSLAGVSAPGANVLTF.

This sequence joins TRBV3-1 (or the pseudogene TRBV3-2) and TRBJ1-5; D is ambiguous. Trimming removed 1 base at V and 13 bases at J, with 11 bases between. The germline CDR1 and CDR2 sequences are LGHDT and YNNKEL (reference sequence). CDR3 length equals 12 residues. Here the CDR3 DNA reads TGTGCCAGCAGCCAAGCAGGTGGCGCTCAGCATTTT. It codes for CASSQAGGAQHF.

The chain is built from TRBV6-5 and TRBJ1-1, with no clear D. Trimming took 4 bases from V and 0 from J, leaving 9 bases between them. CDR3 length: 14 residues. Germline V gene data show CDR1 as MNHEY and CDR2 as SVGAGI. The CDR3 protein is CASSSGPLNTEAFF. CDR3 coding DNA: TGTGCCAGCAGTTCCGGACCGCTGAACACTGAAGCTTTCTTT.

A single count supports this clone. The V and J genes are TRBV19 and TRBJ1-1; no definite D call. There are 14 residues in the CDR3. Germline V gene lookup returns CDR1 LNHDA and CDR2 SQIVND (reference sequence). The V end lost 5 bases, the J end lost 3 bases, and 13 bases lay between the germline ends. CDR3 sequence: CASSGYRSDTEAFF. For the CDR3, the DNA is TGTGCCAGTAGTGGGTACCGCAGTGACACTGAAGCTTTCTTT.

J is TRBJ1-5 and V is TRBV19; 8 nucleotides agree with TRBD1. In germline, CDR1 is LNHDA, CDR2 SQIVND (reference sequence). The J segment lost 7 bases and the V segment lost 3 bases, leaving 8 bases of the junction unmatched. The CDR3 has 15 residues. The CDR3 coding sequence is TGTGCCAGTAGTATTGTACAGGGGGACGGACAGCCCCAGCATTTT. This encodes CASSIVQGDGQPQHF.

CDR3 coding DNA: TGTGCCAGCAGTTACGCGATGGGTTACGAGCAGTACGTC. It codes for CASSYAMGYEQYV. The rearrangement joins TRBV6-5 to TRBJ2-7; no clear D gene. Deletions cut 2 bases from V and 4 bases from J, with 9 bases between. CDR3 length equals 13 residues. CDR1 and CDR2 (germline): MNHEY, SVGAGI.

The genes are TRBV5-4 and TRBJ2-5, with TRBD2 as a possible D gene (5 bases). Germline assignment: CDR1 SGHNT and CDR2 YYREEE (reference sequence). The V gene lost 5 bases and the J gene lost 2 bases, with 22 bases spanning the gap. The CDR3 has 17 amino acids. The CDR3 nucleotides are TGTGCCAGCAGTCCGGGCGGCGGGCCCCTCTCGCAAGAGACCCAGTACTTC. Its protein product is CASSPGGGPLSQETQYF.

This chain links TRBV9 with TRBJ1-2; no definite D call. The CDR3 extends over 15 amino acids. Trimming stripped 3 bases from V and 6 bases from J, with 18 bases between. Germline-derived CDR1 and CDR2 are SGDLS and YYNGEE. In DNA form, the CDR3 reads TGTGCCAGCAGCGGCCTTAGGAGCGTTCAAAATGGCTACACCTTC. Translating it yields CASSGLRSVQNGYTF.

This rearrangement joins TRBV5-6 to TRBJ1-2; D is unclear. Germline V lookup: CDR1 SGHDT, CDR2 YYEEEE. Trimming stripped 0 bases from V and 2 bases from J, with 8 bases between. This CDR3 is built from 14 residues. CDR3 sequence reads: CASSLGTLNYGYTF. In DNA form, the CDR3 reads TGTGCCAGCAGCTTGGGTACACTCAACTATGGCTACACCTTC.

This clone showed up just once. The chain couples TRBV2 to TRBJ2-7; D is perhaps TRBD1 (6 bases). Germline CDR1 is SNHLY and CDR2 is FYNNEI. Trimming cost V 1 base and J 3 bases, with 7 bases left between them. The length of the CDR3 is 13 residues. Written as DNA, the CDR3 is TGTGCCAGCAGTGAAGACAGGGACTACGAGCAGTACGTC. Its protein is CASSEDRDYEQYV.

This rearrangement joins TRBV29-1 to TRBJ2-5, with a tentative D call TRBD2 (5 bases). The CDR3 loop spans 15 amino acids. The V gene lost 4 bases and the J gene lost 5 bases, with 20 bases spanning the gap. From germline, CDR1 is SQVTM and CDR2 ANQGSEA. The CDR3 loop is CSVGRPTVPWETQYF. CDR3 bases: TGCAGCGTTGGGAGGCCCACGGTCCCGTGGGAGACCCAGTACTTC.

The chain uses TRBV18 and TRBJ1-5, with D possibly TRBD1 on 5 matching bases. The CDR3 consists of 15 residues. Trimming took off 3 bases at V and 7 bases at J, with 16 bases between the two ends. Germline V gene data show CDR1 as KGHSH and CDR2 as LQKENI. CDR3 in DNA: TGTGCCAGCTCACCTATAAGCGGGGGGTACCAGCCCCAGCATTTT. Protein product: CASSPISGGYQPQHF. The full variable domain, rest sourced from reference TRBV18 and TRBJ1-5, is NAGVMQNPRHLVRRRGQEARLRCSPMKGHSHVYWYRQLPEEGLKFMVYLQKENIIDESGMPKERFSAEFPKEGPSILRIQQVVRGDSAAYFCASSPISGGYQPQHFGDGTRLSIL.

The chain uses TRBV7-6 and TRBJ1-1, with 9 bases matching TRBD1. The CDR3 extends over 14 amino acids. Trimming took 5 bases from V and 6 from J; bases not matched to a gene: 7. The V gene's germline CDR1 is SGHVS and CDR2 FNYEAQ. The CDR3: CASSQGQGISEAFF. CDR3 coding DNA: TGTGCCAGCAGCCAGGGACAGGGAATTTCTGAAGCTTTCTTT. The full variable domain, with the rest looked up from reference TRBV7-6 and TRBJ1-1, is GAGVSQSPRYKVTKRGQDVALRCDPISGHVSLYWYRQALGQGPEFLTYFNYEAQQDKSGLPNDRFSAERPEGSISTLTIQRTEQRDSAMYRCASSQGQGISEAFFGQGTRLTVV.

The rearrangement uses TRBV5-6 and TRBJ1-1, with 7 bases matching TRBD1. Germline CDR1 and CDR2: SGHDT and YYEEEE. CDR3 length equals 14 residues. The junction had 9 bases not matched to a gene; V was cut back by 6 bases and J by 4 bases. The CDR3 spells CASIRQGGGTEAFF. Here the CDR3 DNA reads TGTGCCAGCATCAGACAGGGAGGGGGCACTGAAGCTTTCTTT.

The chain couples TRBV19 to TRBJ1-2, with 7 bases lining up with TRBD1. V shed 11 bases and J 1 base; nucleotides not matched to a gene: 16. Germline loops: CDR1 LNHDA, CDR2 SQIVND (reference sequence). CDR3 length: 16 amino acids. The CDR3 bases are TGTGCCTCAAAACCGGGACAGCAAAACTTTAACTATGGCTACACCTTC. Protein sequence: CASKPGQQNFNYGYTF.

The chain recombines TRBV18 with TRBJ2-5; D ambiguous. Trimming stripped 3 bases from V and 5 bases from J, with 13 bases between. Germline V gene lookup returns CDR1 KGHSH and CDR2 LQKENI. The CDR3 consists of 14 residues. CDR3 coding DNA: TGTGCCAGCTCACCCCCCTCGGAGAGGGAGACCCAGTACTTC. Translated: CASSPPSERETQYF.

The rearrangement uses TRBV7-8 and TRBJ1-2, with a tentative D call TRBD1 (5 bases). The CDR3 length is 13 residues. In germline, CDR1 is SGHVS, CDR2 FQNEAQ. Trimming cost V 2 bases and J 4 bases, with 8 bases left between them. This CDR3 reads CASSLTRVYGYTF. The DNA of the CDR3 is TGTGCCAGCAGCTTAACCAGGGTCTATGGCTACACCTTC.